This record covers a single TCR beta chain. These data are taken from a study of CD8+ T cells in alopecia areata. Treatment: oral pan-JAK inhibitor, 5-10 mg twice daily. CDR3 length equals 12 residues. Per the germline V gene, CDR1 is MNHEY and CDR2 is SMNVEV (reference sequence). The V end was cut by 7 bases, the J end by 0 bases, with 4 bases between. cDNA prepared by RNA extraction and subsequent reverse transcription served as the template for sequencing. TCRdb's table, derived via immunoSEQ multiplex PCR, lists solely in-frame clones and lacks some. The sample consists of roughly 110,000 clones, 84% of them appearing once.

The clonotype was recovered from a human donor with alopecia areata. The starting material was CD8+ T cells sorted from blood, obtained at week 24, from a patient treated with tofacitinib. The rearrangement links TRBV27 to TRBJ1-5; D not certain. CDR3 nucleotides: TGTGCCAGCAACTATAGCAATCAGCCCCAGCATTTT. Its protein is CASNYSNQPQHF.